These 14 T cell receptor beta chains were all obtained from the same sample, sequenced in a study of T cell responses to AZD1222 COVID-19 vaccine. Profiled with immunoSEQ multiplex PCR; TCRdb holds only in-frame clones, not every one. The table lists around 160,000 clones, approximately 94% of them singletons. Sequenced material: peripheral blood, taken on day 0 of AZD1222 vaccination. These receptors all stem from an adult in good health.

This chain joins TRBV27 and TRBJ2-7; the match to TRBD2 covers 11 bases. The trim removed 5 bases at V and 0 bases at J, leaving 9 bases unmatched. The CDR3 sequence is 17 residues long. CDR1 and CDR2 from the germline V gene are MNHEY and SMNVEV (reference sequence). The CDR3 here is CASSLPPGTSGSYEQYF. In DNA, the CDR3 is TGTGCCAGCAGTCTACCCCCCGGGACTAGCGGCTCCTACGAGCAGTACTTC.

The chain has TRBV2 and TRBJ1-2; no reliable D call. Germline V gene lookup returns CDR1 SNHLY and CDR2 FYNNEI. Trimming shortened V by 6 bases and J by 6 bases, and 17 bases separated the two germline ends. The CDR3 sequence is 14 residues long. The DNA of the CDR3 is TGTGCCAGCAGCGTCAACCAGCATACTCATGGCTACACCTTC. Protein product: CASSVNQHTHGYTF.

This clone was detected once. The gene calls are TRBV6-5 and TRBJ1-6; TRBD1 agrees at 7 bases. V lost 7 bases, J lost 6 bases, and 3 bases stayed unmatched. Germline V gene sequence: CDR1 MNHEY, CDR2 SVGAGI. CDR3 size: 13 residues. The CDR3 is CASTDRVNSPLHF. In DNA form, the CDR3 reads TGTGCCAGCACAGACAGGGTTAATTCACCCCTCCACTTT.

This chain uses TRBV6-5 with TRBJ1-1; 8 positions agree with TRBD1. Unmatched junction bases numbered 16, after V lost 10 bases and J lost 6 bases. In germline, CDR1 is MNHEY, CDR2 SVGAGI. There are 15 residues in the CDR3. The DNA of the CDR3 is TGTGCCACCTCAGAGCATGGACAGGGCCGGGCTGAAGCTTTCTTT. Translation: CATSEHGQGRAEAFF.

The chain joins TRBV5-1 to TRBJ1-2, with 10 bases aligning to TRBD1. Germline CDR1 reads SGHRS; CDR2 reads YFSETQ. J was trimmed by 1 base and V by 0 bases; bases with no gene match: 12. This CDR3 has 19 amino acids. The DNA of the CDR3 is TGCGCCAGCAGCTTGGGATTCGGACAGGGGGATCGAAGTAACTATGGCTACACCTTC. Translation gives CASSLGFGQGDRSNYGYTF.

This chain connects TRBV6-5 to TRBJ1-5; 8 nucleotides line up with TRBD1. Germline V gives CDR1 MNHEY, CDR2 SVGAGI. The CDR3 runs to 14 residues. The trim removed 0 bases at V and 6 bases at J, leaving 1 base unmatched. The chain's CDR3 is CASSYSTGVQPQHF. For the CDR3, the DNA is TGTGCCAGCAGTTACTCGACAGGGGTTCAGCCCCAGCATTTT.

The chain recombines TRBV19 with TRBJ1-2; D is perhaps TRBD1 (6 bases). V lost 6 bases to trimming and J lost 1 base, with 15 bases between them. CDR3 length equals 15 residues. Germline loops: CDR1 LNHDA, CDR2 SQIVND (reference sequence). In DNA, the CDR3 is TGTGCCAGTAGGGAGTGGGGGACAAATAACTATGGCTACACCTTC. Its translation: CASREWGTNNYGYTF.

The V call is TRBV5-1, the J call TRBJ2-3; TRBD2 matches 15 bases. The CDR3 has 17 amino acids. Trimming removed 3 bases from V and 8 bases from J; junction bases left unmatched: 10. Germline V gene data show CDR1 as SGHRS and CDR2 as YFSETQ. CDR3 coding DNA: TGCGCCAGCAGCTCGGGGACTAGCGGGGGGCCTGTCCCTACGCAGTATTTT. Protein product: CASSSGTSGGPVPTQYF.

This chain connects TRBV25-1 to TRBJ1-1, with a possible D match to TRBD1 (5 bases). CDR3 size: 14 residues. The V gene lost 7 bases and the J gene lost 0 bases, with 12 bases spanning the gap. CDR1 is MGHDK and CDR2 is SYGVNS in the germline V gene. CDR3 nucleotides: TGTGCCAGCAACCCGGCGGGGGTGAACACTGAAGCTTTCTTT. It specifies CASNPAGVNTEAFF.

V gene TRBV24-1 combines with J gene TRBJ1-1; no clear D. CDR1 and CDR2 (germline): KGHDR, SFDVKD. The CDR3 totals 11 residues. V was trimmed by 3 bases and J by 10 bases, leaving 8 bases between them. CDR3 nucleotide sequence: TGTGCCACCAGTGATGGGGTATCAGCTTTCTTT. It encodes CATSDGVSAFF.

The table lists this clone with a count of one. The gene calls are TRBV19 and TRBJ1-5; a possible D gene is TRBD1 (6 bases). CDR1 and CDR2 from the germline V gene are LNHDA and SQIVND (reference sequence). Trimming removed 2 bases at V and 4 bases at J, with 12 bases between. This CDR3 region has 15 residues. CDR3 region: CASSIRAGENQPQHF. CDR3 nucleotide sequence: TGTGCCAGTAGTATACGCGCAGGGGAGAATCAGCCCCAGCATTTT.

The chain recombines TRBV7-8 with TRBJ2-3; 9 bases align to TRBD2. J lost 3 bases, V lost 8 bases, and 6 bases had no gene match. Germline CDR1 reads SGHVS; CDR2 reads FQNEAQ. The CDR3 has 14 amino acids. The CDR3 nucleotides read TGTGCCAGCGCGGGGGGGCCGATAACAGATACGCAGTATTTT. It codes for CASAGGPITDTQYF.

The rearrangement links TRBV14 to TRBJ2-1, with a possible D match to TRBD1 (5 bases). The CDR3 covers 13 residues. CDR1 and CDR2 (germline): SGHDN, FVKESK. The germline V and J ends were trimmed by 1 base and 10 bases, with 11 bases remaining between them. This CDR3 is CASSQGVRAEQFF. In nucleotides, the CDR3 is TGTGCCAGCAGCCAAGGGGTCAGGGCAGAGCAGTTCTTC.

The CDR3 spells CASSLGHPTGNYGYTF. In nucleotides, the CDR3 is TGCGCCAGCAGCTTGGGCCACCCGACCGGTAACTATGGCTACACCTTC. The chain joins TRBV5-1 to TRBJ1-2; no reliable D call. The CDR3 runs to 16 residues. Deletions cut 0 bases from V and 1 base from J, with 13 bases between. CDR1 is SGHRS and CDR2 is YFSETQ in the germline V gene.